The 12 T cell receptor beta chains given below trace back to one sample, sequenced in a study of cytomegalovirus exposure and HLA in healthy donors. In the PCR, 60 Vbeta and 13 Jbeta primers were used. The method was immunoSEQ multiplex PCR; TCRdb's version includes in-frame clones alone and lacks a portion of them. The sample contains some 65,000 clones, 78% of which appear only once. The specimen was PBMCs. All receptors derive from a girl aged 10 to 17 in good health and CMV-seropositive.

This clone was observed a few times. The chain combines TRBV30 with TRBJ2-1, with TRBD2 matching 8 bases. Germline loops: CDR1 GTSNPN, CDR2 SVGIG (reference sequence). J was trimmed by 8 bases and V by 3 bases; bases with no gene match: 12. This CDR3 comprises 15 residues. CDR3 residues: CAWSPGLGLYDEQFF. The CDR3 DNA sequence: TGTGCCTGGAGCCCGGGACTAGGGCTATACGATGAGCAGTTCTTC.

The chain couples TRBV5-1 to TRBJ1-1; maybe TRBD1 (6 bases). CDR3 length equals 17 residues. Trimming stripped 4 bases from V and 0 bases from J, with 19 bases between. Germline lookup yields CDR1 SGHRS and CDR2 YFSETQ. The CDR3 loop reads CASSPDAGTPMNTEAFF. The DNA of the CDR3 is TGCGCCAGCAGCCCCGATGCCGGGACACCCATGAACACTGAAGCTTTCTTT.

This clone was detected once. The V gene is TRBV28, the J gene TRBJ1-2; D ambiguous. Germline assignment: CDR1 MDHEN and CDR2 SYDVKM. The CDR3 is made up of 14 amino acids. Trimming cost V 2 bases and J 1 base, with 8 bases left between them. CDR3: CASSLPLINYGYTF. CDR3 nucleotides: TGTGCCAGCAGTTTACCCCTTATTAACTATGGCTACACCTTC.

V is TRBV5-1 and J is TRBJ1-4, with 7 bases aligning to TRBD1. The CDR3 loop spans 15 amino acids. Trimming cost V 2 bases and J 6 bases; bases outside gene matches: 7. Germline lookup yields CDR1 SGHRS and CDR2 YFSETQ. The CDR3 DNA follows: TGCGCCAGCAGCTTTCGACAGGGTCGGGATGAAAAACTGTTTTTT. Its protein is CASSFRQGRDEKLFF.

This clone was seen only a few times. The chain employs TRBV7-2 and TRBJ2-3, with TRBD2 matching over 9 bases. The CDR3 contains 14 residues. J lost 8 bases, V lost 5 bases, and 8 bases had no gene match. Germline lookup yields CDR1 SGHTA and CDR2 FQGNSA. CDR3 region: CASSPVRGGGTQYF. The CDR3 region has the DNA TGTGCCAGCAGCCCCGTGCGGGGGGGCGGTACGCAGTATTTT. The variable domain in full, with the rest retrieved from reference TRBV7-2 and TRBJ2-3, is GAGVSQSPSNKVTEKGKDVELRCDPISGHTALYWYRQSLGQGLEFLIYFQGNSAPDKSGLPSDRFSAERTGGSVSTLTIQRTQQEDSAVYLCASSPVRGGGTQYFGPGTRLTVL.

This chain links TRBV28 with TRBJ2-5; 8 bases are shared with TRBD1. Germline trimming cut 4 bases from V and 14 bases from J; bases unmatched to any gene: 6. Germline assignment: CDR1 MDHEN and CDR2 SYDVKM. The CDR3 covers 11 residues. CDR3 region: CASSSNRGSYF. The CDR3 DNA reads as TGTGCCAGCAGTTCTAACAGGGGGTCATACTTC.

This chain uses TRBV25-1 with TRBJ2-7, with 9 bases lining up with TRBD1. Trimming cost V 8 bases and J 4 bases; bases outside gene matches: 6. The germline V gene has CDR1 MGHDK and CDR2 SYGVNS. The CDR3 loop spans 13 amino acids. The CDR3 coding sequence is TGTGCCAGCGGAAACAGGGGGCGGTACGAGCAGTACTTC. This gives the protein CASGNRGRYEQYF.

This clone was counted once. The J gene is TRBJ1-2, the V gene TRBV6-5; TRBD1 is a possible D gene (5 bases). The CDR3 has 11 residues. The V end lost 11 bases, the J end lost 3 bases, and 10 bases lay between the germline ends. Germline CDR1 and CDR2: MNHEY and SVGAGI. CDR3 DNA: TGTGCCGTGGGGACTTACTATGGCTACACCTTC. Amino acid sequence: CAVGTYYGYTF.

CDR3 in amino acids: CASTPRSGPGPYTQYF. The CDR3 DNA is TGTGCCAGCACCCCACGTAGCGGGCCCGGACCTTATACGCAGTATTTT. This chain joins TRBV7-2 and TRBJ2-3; TRBD2 matches at 7 bases. Trimming took 7 bases from V and 7 from J; bases not matched to a gene: 17. In germline, CDR1 is SGHTA, CDR2 FQGNSA. The CDR3 contains 16 residues.

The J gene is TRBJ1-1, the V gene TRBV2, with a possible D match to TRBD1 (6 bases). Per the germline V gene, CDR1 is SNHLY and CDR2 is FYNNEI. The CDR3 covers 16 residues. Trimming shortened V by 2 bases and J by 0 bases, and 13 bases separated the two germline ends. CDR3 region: CASSERGIKMNTEAFF. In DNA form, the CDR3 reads TGTGCCAGCAGTGAAAGGGGGATCAAAATGAACACTGAAGCTTTCTTT.

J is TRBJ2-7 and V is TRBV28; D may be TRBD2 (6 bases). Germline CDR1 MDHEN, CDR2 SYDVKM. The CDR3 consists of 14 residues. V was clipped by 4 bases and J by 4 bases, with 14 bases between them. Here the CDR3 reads CASSWGGNQYEQYF. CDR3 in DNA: TGTGCCAGCAGTTGGGGAGGAAACCAATACGAGCAGTACTTC.

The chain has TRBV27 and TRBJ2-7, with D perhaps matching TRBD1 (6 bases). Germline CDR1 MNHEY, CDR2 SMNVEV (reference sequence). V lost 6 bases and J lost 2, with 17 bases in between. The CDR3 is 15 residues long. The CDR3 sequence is CASRSHGTQTYEQYF. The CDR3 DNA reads TGTGCCAGCAGGTCCCACGGGACACAGACCTACGAGCAGTACTTC.